This TCR beta chain was profiled in a study of blood T cell repertoires in COVID-19. Looking at the study overall: Samples came from the United States, Italy and Spain, spanning acute and convalescent COVID-19. The analysed material was cDNA or gDNA that came from T cells, B-cell-depleted T cells, or PBMCs.

The J segment lost 4 bases and the V segment lost 6 bases, leaving 9 bases of the junction unmatched. CDR1 is SGHTA, CDR2 FQGNSA, per germline. This CDR3 contains 16 residues. Sequencing used immunoSEQ multiplex PCR; TCRdb keeps in-frame clones, though not all of them. Counted here are about 160,000 clones, roughly 90% occurring once; the ten biggest clones make up 5% to 8.5%. Enrolled through a virtual design, the participants were between 18 and 89 years of age and came from under 25 US areas. The chain links TRBV7-2 to TRBJ2-5, with 12 bases identical to TRBD2. This TCR derives from a woman between 45 and 65 years old who had recovered from COVID-19. Sequenced material: PBMCs or T cells enriched from blood (not recorded which). CDR3 region: CASRRDLAGGRETQYF. The CDR3 DNA sequence: TGTGCCAGCAGGCGTGACCTAGCGGGGGGGCGAGAGACCCAGTACTTC.